These 13 T cell receptor beta chains were sequenced from one sample in a study of T cells in Graves' hyperthyroidism and ophthalmopathy. The investigators amplified TCR beta CDR3 regions from RNA transcripts. First-round RT-PCR of the TCR CDR3 relied on the HTBI primer set. TCRdb analysed the multiplex PCR reads with MiXCR anew, one entry per CDR3 protein. The table lists 450,000 to 700,000 distinct CDR3 sequences, more than 45% of them singletons. Sequencing was carried out using peripheral blood or thyroid tissue (not recorded which). The receptors here all came from an adult woman with Graves' disease, either hyperthyroidism or ophthalmopathy (not recorded which).

The chain carries TRBV29-1 and TRBJ2-3; 7 positions match TRBD2. This CDR3 contains 12 residues. Unmatched junction bases numbered 8, after V lost 7 bases and J lost 7 bases. Germline V gene sequence: CDR1 SQVTM, CDR2 ANQGSEA. This CDR3 is CSAPSGWNTQYF. CDR3 coding DNA: TGCAGCGCTCCTAGCGGCTGGAATACGCAGTATTTT.

The rearrangement joins TRBV10-2 to TRBJ1-5, with D tentatively TRBD1 (6 bases). CDR1 and CDR2 (germline): WSHSY, SAAADI. The CDR3 totals 17 residues. V lost 2 bases to trimming and J lost 1 base, with 15 bases between them. DNA of the CDR3: TGCGCCAGCAGTGAGAGTGGGGGGGCGGACAGCAATCAGCCCCAGCATTTT. Its protein is CASSESGGADSNQPQHF.

This clonotype was counted only a few times. The rearrangement uses TRBV7-9 and TRBJ1-1; TRBD1 is a possible D gene (6 bases). V lost 4 bases, J lost 4 bases, and 10 bases lay in between. Germline V gene lookup returns CDR1 SEHNR and CDR2 FQNEAQ (reference sequence). The CDR3 is 13 amino acids. CDR3 loop: CASSSDRLTEAFF. CDR3 sequence (DNA): TGTGCCAGCAGCTCGGACAGACTCACTGAAGCTTTCTTT.

This rearrangement joins TRBV10-3 to TRBJ1-5, with D unresolved. Per germline, CDR1 ENHRY and CDR2 SYGVKD. The V end lost 7 bases, the J end lost 9 bases, and 25 bases lay between the germline ends. The CDR3 loop spans 16 amino acids. DNA for the CDR3: TGTGCCATCACAGGCGGGAACACCGGGGAGCAAGGGCCCCAGCATTTT. Encoded protein: CAITGGNTGEQGPQHF.

This chain links TRBV7-9 with TRBJ1-1, with TRBD1 matching 9 bases. This CDR3 contains 16 residues. Germline lookup yields CDR1 SEHNR and CDR2 FQNEAQ (reference sequence). V was pared by 5 bases and J by 1 base, with 8 bases of the junction left unmatched. Here the CDR3 DNA reads TGTGCCAGCAGCCAAGACGGGACAGGGAGGAACACTGAAGCTTTCTTT. Residues: CASSQDGTGRNTEAFF.

This clonotype was recorded many times. V usage is TRBV7-2 and J usage is TRBJ1-6; D may be TRBD1 (6 bases). V was trimmed by 5 bases and J by 5 bases, leaving 13 bases between them. The CDR3 has 15 residues. Looked up from germline, CDR1 is SGHTA and CDR2 is FQGNSA. DNA for the CDR3: TGTGCCAGCAGCCACCAGACAGGAAATAATTCACCCCTCCACTTT. Protein product: CASSHQTGNNSPLHF.

This rearrangement joins TRBV14 to TRBJ2-7; 7 nucleotides agree with TRBD2. This CDR3 has 15 residues. J gave up 0 bases and V 4 bases, and 6 bases lay outside the gene matches. Germline CDR1 reads SGHDN; CDR2 reads FVKESK. The CDR3 nucleotides are TGTGCCAGCAGCCCATTCAGCGGGACCTCCTACGAGCAGTACTTC. Translation gives CASSPFSGTSYEQYF. Combining the CDR3 with reference TRBV14 and TRBJ2-7 gives the whole variable domain EAGVTQFPSHSVIEKGQTVTLRCDPISGHDNLYWYRRVMGKEIKFLLHFVKESKQDESGMPNNRFLAERTGGTYSTLKVQPAELEDSGVYFCASSPFSGTSYEQYFGPGTRLTVT.

The chain joins TRBV9 to TRBJ2-7, with D hard to call. CDR1 and CDR2 from the germline V gene are SGDLS and YYNGEE. Deletions cut 8 bases from V and 0 bases from J, with 12 bases between. The CDR3 length is 13 residues. CDR3: CARSRVPSYEQYF. The CDR3 nucleotides are TGTGCCAGGAGCCGCGTCCCCTCCTACGAGCAGTACTTC.

This clonotype was seen once. With a much larger clone just one base away, this may be a read error. The CDR3 nucleotides are TGTGCCACCGGGACCCCTGCCTCTGGAAACACCATATATTTT. It is translated as CATGTPASGNTIYF. The genes are TRBV15 and TRBJ1-3; possible D gene TRBD1, 5 bases. The germline V gene has CDR1 LNHNV and CDR2 YYDKDF (reference sequence). The CDR3 is made up of 14 amino acids. Trimming cost V 8 bases and J 0 bases, with 11 bases left between them.

The V call is TRBV29-1, the J call TRBJ1-5, with D possibly matching TRBD1 (6 bases). Per germline, CDR1 SQVTM and CDR2 ANQGSEA. This CDR3 is 16 amino acids long. CDR3 region: CSARSLGGRSNQPQHF. DNA of the CDR3: TGCAGTGCTAGGTCCCTCGGGGGGCGTAGCAATCAGCCCCAGCATTTT.

This rearrangement joins TRBV5-1 to TRBJ2-3, with D uncertain. CDR3 length: 14 amino acids. With 0 bases removed from V and 5 bases from J, the gap between germline ends came to 10 bases. Germline V gives CDR1 SGHRS, CDR2 YFSETQ. CDR3 protein: CASSLGQVGDTQYF. DNA of the CDR3: TGCGCCAGCAGCTTGGGGCAGGTGGGAGATACGCAGTATTTT.

Comments on this clonotype: A read error may explain this, as a much larger clone is one base away. This chain links TRBV30 with TRBJ1-6; 8 bases line up with TRBD1. The CDR3 length is 14 residues. Germline CDR1 is GTSNPN and CDR2 is SVGIG (reference sequence). This CDR3 is CVWSRTGWGSPLHF. The CDR3 DNA sequence: TGTGTCTGGAGTAGGACAGGGTGGGGATCACCCCTCCACTTT. Looking up the rest from reference TRBV30 and TRBJ1-6 gives the full variable domain: SQTIHQWPATLVQPVGSPLSLECTVEGTSNPNLYWYRQAAGRGLQLLFYSVGIGQISSEVPQNLSASRPQDRQFILSSKKLLLSDSGFYLCVWSRTGWGSPLHFGNGTRLTVT.

The V gene is TRBV7-2, the J gene TRBJ2-3; perhaps TRBD1 as D (6 bases). Per germline, CDR1 SGHTA and CDR2 FQGNSA. Trimming took 2 bases from V and 4 from J, leaving 16 bases between them. The CDR3 is 16 amino acids. This chain's CDR3 is CASSLWTATGSDTQYF. The CDR3 DNA is TGTGCCAGCAGCTTATGGACAGCAACGGGGTCAGATACGCAGTATTTT.